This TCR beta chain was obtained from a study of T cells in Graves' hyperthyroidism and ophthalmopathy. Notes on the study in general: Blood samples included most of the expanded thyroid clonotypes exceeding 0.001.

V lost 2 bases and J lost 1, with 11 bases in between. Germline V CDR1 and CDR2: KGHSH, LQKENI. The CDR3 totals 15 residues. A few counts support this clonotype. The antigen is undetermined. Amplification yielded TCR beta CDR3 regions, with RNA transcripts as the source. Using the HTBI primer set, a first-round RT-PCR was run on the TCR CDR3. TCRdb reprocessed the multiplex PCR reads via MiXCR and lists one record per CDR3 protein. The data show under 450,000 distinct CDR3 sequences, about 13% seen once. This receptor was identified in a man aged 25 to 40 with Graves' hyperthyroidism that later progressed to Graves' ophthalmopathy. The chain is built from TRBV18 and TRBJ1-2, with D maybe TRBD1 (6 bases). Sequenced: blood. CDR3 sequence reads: CASSPSGQSNYGYTF. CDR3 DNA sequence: TGTGCCAGCTCACCATCTGGACAGAGTAACTATGGCTACACCTTC.